The 30 T cell receptor beta chains below come from one sample, sequenced in a study of long-term antiretroviral therapy in people with HIV. Running of the v3.0 immunoSEQ assay took place at survey level. This table comes from immunoSEQ multiplex PCR, and its TCRdb copy is limited to in-frame clones, with some not included. The sample lists some 21,000 clones, over 75% seen once, with about 9% in the top ten. The specimen was unsorted PBMCs, collected 0.2 years before starting antiretroviral therapy. The receptors derive from a man aged 18 to 29 with HIV.

The V call is TRBV7-2, the J call TRBJ2-5; 7 positions match TRBD2. V trimming: 1 base; J trimming: 5 bases; junction bases outside the gene matches: 4. Germline CDR1 reads SGHTA; CDR2 reads FQGNSA. The CDR3 spans 14 residues. The chain's CDR3 is CASSLEWGGETQYF. The CDR3 nucleotides read TGTGCCAGCAGCTTAGAGTGGGGGGGGGAGACCCAGTACTTC.

V gene TRBV9 combines with J gene TRBJ2-7, with D perhaps TRBD1 (5 bases). The length of the CDR3 is 13 residues. V was pared by 0 bases and J by 6 bases, with 10 bases between. Per germline, CDR1 SGDLS and CDR2 YYNGEE. The CDR3 region has the DNA TGTGCCAGCAGCGTAGGGGGCCTCGGCGAGCAGTACTTC. Protein product: CASSVGGLGEQYF.

J is TRBJ2-2 and V is TRBV19; the D gene could be TRBD1 or TRBD2 (5 bases each). The germline gives CDR1 LNHDA, CDR2 SQIVND (reference sequence). The CDR3 sequence is 15 residues long. V was pared by 8 bases and J by 6 bases, with 19 bases between. The CDR3 DNA follows: TGTGCCAGTTTACCGGGACCCCACCCCGCCGGGGAGCTGTTTTTT. Residues: CASLPGPHPAGELFF.

This clone has a handful of counts. V gene TRBV6-6 combines with J gene TRBJ2-7; 8 nucleotides align to TRBD1. CDR3 length equals 15 residues. V lost 0 bases to trimming and J lost 5 bases; unmatched junction nucleotides: 6. Germline CDR1 is MNHNY and CDR2 is SVGAGI (reference sequence). Here the CDR3 DNA reads TGTGCCAGCAGTTACTCGACGGACAGGGACGACGAGCAGTACTTC. It translates to CASSYSTDRDDEQYF.

The chain recombines TRBV28 with TRBJ2-7; possible D gene TRBD1, 5 bases. Germline V gives CDR1 MDHEN, CDR2 SYDVKM. This CDR3 contains 14 residues. Trimming pared 5 bases from V and 3 bases from J, leaving 14 bases between. Written as DNA, the CDR3 is TGTGCCAGCAGTCCTCATGGACAAGTCTACGAGCAGTACTTC. Translation gives CASSPHGQVYEQYF. The variable domain in full, with the rest retrieved from reference TRBV28 and TRBJ2-7, is DVKVTQSSRYLVKRTGEKVFLECVQDMDHENMFWYRQDPGLGLRLIYFSYDVKMKEKGDIPEGYSVSREKKERFSLILESASTNQTSMYLCASSPHGQVYEQYFGPGTRLTVT.

This clone was detected only once. The CDR3 is CASSHLISGGEVGNTEAFF. The CDR3 nucleotides are TGCGCCAGCAGCCACCTGATCTCCGGGGGCGAAGTGGGGAACACTGAAGCTTTCTTT. The chain has TRBV4-3 and TRBJ1-1; tentatively, D is TRBD1 (6 bases). CDR3 length equals 19 residues. Between the trimmed V and J ends, which lost 3 bases and 1 base, there was a span of 24 bases. In germline, CDR1 is LGHNA, CDR2 YSLEER.

The gene calls are TRBV28 and TRBJ1-5; perhaps TRBD1 as D (6 bases). Trimming stripped 4 bases from V and 4 bases from J, with 14 bases between. This CDR3 region has 15 residues. Germline V gene sequence: CDR1 MDHEN, CDR2 SYDVKM. CDR3 sequence: CASSYTGYENQPQHF. CDR3 DNA: TGTGCCAGCAGTTATACAGGGTATGAGAATCAGCCCCAGCATTTT.

The chain is built from TRBV10-3 and TRBJ2-7; the D call may be TRBD1 or TRBD2 (6 bases each). V lost 6 bases and J 5 bases, leaving 14 bases between the germline ends. CDR3 length: 13 amino acids. Germline loops: CDR1 ENHRY, CDR2 SYGVKD. The CDR3 is CAISRQEGDEQYF. The CDR3 DNA reads as TGTGCCATCAGCCGGCAGGAGGGGGACGAGCAGTACTTC.

Comments on this clone: Germline and junction disagree at one end, which may indicate a read error. This chain connects TRBV23-1 to TRBJ1-1, with 7 bases identical to TRBD1. TRBV23-1 carries the ORF label, with uncertain function. The CDR3 totals 12 residues. In nucleotides, the CDR3 is TGCGCCAGCAGTCAACCGACAGGGAGTCTCTCCTTT. Protein sequence: CASSQPTGSLSF.

This chain joins TRBV9 and TRBJ2-1; D is ambiguous. The germline V and J ends were trimmed by 0 bases and 3 bases, with 4 bases remaining between them. Per the germline V gene, CDR1 is SGDLS and CDR2 is YYNGEE. The CDR3 extends over 13 amino acids. The CDR3 DNA sequence: TGTGCCAGCAGCGTAGGGGTCTACAATGAGCAGTTCTTC. Translating it yields CASSVGVYNEQFF.

This clone was seen a single time. V gene TRBV10-3 combines with J gene TRBJ2-5, with D unresolved. V lost 2 bases, J lost 5 bases, and 12 bases lay in between. Looked up from germline, CDR1 is ENHRY and CDR2 is SYGVKD. The CDR3 spans 14 residues. The CDR3, as DNA: TGTGCCATCAGTGAGCCCACCCTCGGTGAGACCCAGTACTTC. Amino acids: CAISEPTLGETQYF.

V gene TRBV5-4 combines with J gene TRBJ1-2; 7 nucleotides agree with TRBD1. Trimming at V came to 4 bases and at J to 4 bases, leaving 10 bases not matched to a gene. CDR3 length: 15 amino acids. CDR1 and CDR2 (germline): SGHNT, YYREEE (reference sequence). CDR3 in DNA: TGTGCCAGCAGCCCACCTGGGACAGTCGTCTATGGCTACACCTTC. This encodes CASSPPGTVVYGYTF. Full variable domain (remainder filled in from reference TRBV5-4 and TRBJ1-2): ETGVTQSPTHLIKTRGQQVTLRCSSQSGHNTVSWYQQALGQGPQFIFQYYREEENGRGNFPPRFSGLQFPNYSSELNVNALELDDSALYLCASSPPGTVVYGYTFGSGTRLTVV.

This chain links TRBV4-1 with TRBJ1-4; maybe TRBD1 (6 bases). The CDR3 covers 14 residues. Germline values: CDR1 MGHRA, CDR2 YSYEKL. Trimming removed 3 bases at V and 4 bases at J, with 9 bases between. CDR3 loop: CASSQAGVNEKLFF. CDR3 nucleotides: TGCGCCAGCAGCCAGGCAGGGGTTAATGAAAAACTGTTTTTT.

The chain couples TRBV27 to TRBJ2-7, with 7 bases lining up with TRBD1. The germline V gene has CDR1 MNHEY and CDR2 SMNVEV (reference sequence). This CDR3 is 15 amino acids long. Trimming at V came to 1 base and at J to 0 bases, leaving 3 bases not matched to a gene. CDR3 nucleotide sequence: TGTGCCAGCAGTTTATGGGCAGGGGGCTCCTACGAGCAGTACTTC. Translated, it gives CASSLWAGGSYEQYF.

The gene calls are TRBV28 and TRBJ1-3; no definite D call. Trimming cost V 11 bases and J 1 base, with 12 bases left between them. Per the germline V gene, CDR1 is MDHEN and CDR2 is SYDVKM. The CDR3 is 13 amino acids. DNA for the CDR3: TGTGCCTACAGTGCAGGTTCTGGAAACACCATATATTTT. As protein: CAYSAGSGNTIYF.

This clone appeared a few times. This chain connects TRBV7-8 to TRBJ2-5; possible D gene TRBD2, 6 bases. V was cut by 8 bases and J by 5 bases, with 27 bases left in between. This CDR3 region has 17 residues. Germline V gene sequence: CDR1 SGHVS, CDR2 FQNEAQ. The CDR3 nucleotides are TGTGCCAGCTCTTTCAATCCCCGGGGGTCCGCGGGTGAGACCCAGTACTTC. This translates into CASSFNPRGSAGETQYF.

The J gene is TRBJ2-5, the V gene TRBV13; D gene uncertain. Germline V lookup: CDR1 PRHDT, CDR2 FYEKMQ (reference sequence). This CDR3 is built from 12 residues. Trimming removed 4 bases at V and 5 bases at J, with 8 bases between. The CDR3 loop is CASSSRGETQYF. DNA of the CDR3: TGTGCCAGCAGCTCCCGTGGGGAGACCCAGTACTTC.

The chain is built from TRBV5-1 and TRBJ1-2; D is ambiguous. CDR1 is SGHRS, CDR2 YFSETQ, per germline. The CDR3 runs 15 residues. The V gene lost 0 bases and the J gene lost 13 bases, with 22 bases spanning the gap. The CDR3 loop reads CASSLALQGGVRRTF. CDR3 in DNA: TGCGCCAGCAGCTTGGCCTTACAAGGAGGCGTGAGGCGCACCTTC.

This clone has a single count. The V call is TRBV19, the J call TRBJ2-5; 10 bases match TRBD1. The J segment lost 1 base and the V segment lost 6 bases, leaving 5 bases of the junction unmatched. Looked up from germline, CDR1 is LNHDA and CDR2 is SQIVND (reference sequence). This CDR3 has 15 amino acids. In DNA, the CDR3 is TGTGCCAGTAGGGTGGGACAGGGGAGCCAAGAGACCCAGTACTTC. Amino acids: CASRVGQGSQETQYF.

As DNA, the CDR3 is TGTGCCAGCACCAACACCGACAATGAGCAGTTCTTC. Translated: CASTNTDNEQFF. The V gene is TRBV9, the J gene TRBJ2-1; D call uncertain. This CDR3 is 12 amino acids long. Germline values: CDR1 SGDLS, CDR2 YYNGEE. Deletions cut 6 bases from V and 5 bases from J, with 9 bases between.

This sequence joins TRBV5-1 and TRBJ1-1; perhaps TRBD1 as D (6 bases). The V gene's germline CDR1 is SGHRS and CDR2 YFSETQ. V lost 7 bases and J lost 5, with 18 bases in between. The CDR3 is 14 amino acids. In DNA form, the CDR3 reads TGCGCCAGCGCTACCGAGGGGGGGTCGACTGAAGCTTTCTTT. As protein: CASATEGGSTEAFF.

This rearrangement joins TRBV7-9 to TRBJ2-3, with D maybe TRBD2 (6 bases). This CDR3 is built from 14 residues. CDR1 SEHNR and CDR2 FQNEAQ come from the germline V gene (reference sequence). Trimming left V 3 bases short and J 6 bases short, with 13 bases between. The CDR3 loop is CASSLSSGGDTQYF. DNA of the CDR3: TGTGCCAGCAGCTTGTCCAGCGGAGGGGATACGCAGTATTTT.

The chain carries TRBV6-5 and TRBJ1-2; the D gene is possibly TRBD1 (6 bases). CDR3 size: 15 residues. Germline CDR1 and CDR2: MNHEY and SVGAGI. V lost 3 bases to trimming and J lost 1 base, with 12 bases between them. CDR3 sequence: CASSYTPGHNYGYTF. The CDR3 bases are TGTGCCAGCAGTTATACCCCGGGACATAACTATGGCTACACCTTC.

The chain carries TRBV5-1 and TRBJ2-7, with D perhaps TRBD1 or TRBD2 (5 bases each). V was clipped by 0 bases and J by 6 bases, with 16 bases between them. From germline, CDR1 is SGHRS and CDR2 YFSETQ. This CDR3 is built from 15 residues. In nucleotides, the CDR3 is TGCGCCAGCAGCTTGGGGGTTCGGGCGAGGGGCGAGCAGTACTTC. Its protein product is CASSLGVRARGEQYF.

This chain joins TRBV14 and TRBJ2-3, with TRBD1 matching over 7 bases. The V gene's germline CDR1 is SGHDN and CDR2 FVKESK. This CDR3 comprises 15 residues. V trimming: 0 bases; J trimming: 7 bases; junction bases outside the gene matches: 7. CDR3 sequence reads: CASSQERGLLHTQYF. CDR3 sequence (DNA): TGTGCCAGCAGCCAAGAGAGGGGGCTGTTACATACGCAGTATTTT.

V gene TRBV30 combines with J gene TRBJ1-1; weak D call: TRBD1 (5 bases). Germline values: CDR1 GTSNPN, CDR2 SVGIG (reference sequence). V lost 0 bases to trimming and J lost 0 bases, with 11 bases between them. The CDR3 length is 15 residues. The CDR3 DNA is TGTGCCTGGAGTGTACGTGACAGCATGAACACTGAAGCTTTCTTT. The encoded protein is CAWSVRDSMNTEAFF.

The V and J genes are TRBV6-5 and TRBJ1-1, with a possible D match to TRBD1 (5 bases). Per the germline V gene, CDR1 is MNHEY and CDR2 is SVGAGI. This CDR3 has 14 amino acids. V lost 5 bases, J lost 0 bases, and 10 bases lay in between. CDR3 bases: TGTGCCAGCAGTCCGGGACGGATGAACACTGAAGCTTTCTTT. Amino acids: CASSPGRMNTEAFF.

This clone has a handful of counts. The J gene is TRBJ1-2, the V gene TRBV18; D unclear. V was cut by 5 bases and J by 4 bases, with 8 bases left in between. CDR1 and CDR2 from the germline V gene are KGHSH and LQKENI. CDR3 length equals 12 residues. In nucleotides, the CDR3 is TGTGCCAGCTCATCCGCACTCTATGGCTACACCTTC. Its protein is CASSSALYGYTF.

V usage is TRBV5-5 and J usage is TRBJ1-1, with D tentatively TRBD1 (6 bases). V was clipped by 1 base and J by 0 bases, with 13 bases between them. Germline V gives CDR1 SGHKS, CDR2 YYEKEE (reference sequence). This CDR3 is 16 amino acids long. CDR3 in amino acids: CASSLTQGSLNTEAFF. CDR3 nucleotide sequence: TGTGCCAGCAGCTTGACTCAGGGGAGCTTGAACACTGAAGCTTTCTTT.

The chain is built from TRBV7-3 and TRBJ1-2; D is uncertain. CDR1 is SGHTA and CDR2 is FQGTGA in the germline V gene. The CDR3 has 13 residues. The ends were cut back, 7 bases at V and 4 bases at J, with 13 bases in the middle. CDR3 sequence: CASTPRIFYGYTF. The CDR3, as DNA: TGTGCCAGCACTCCGCGGATTTTCTATGGCTACACCTTC.